Listed below are T cell receptor beta chains from one sample, sequenced in a study of chemoradiotherapy in HPV16-positive cancers. Method: immunoSEQ multiplex PCR; TCRdb's copy keeps in-frame clones and lacks some. The profile shows approximately 14,000 clones, roughly 70% of them singletons. The sample was collected from a patient who underwent chemoradiotherapy. The receptors were gathered from a human donor with HPV-associated anogenital cancer. CDR3s include the opening cysteine and the closing phenylalanine or tryptophan. The order of the fields is J gene, D gene, clone size, V gene, CDR3 protein, CDR3 DNA. A D gene is named only where the DNA matches it firmly. Size is omitted from some rows. Given values are once, few, many or a class for expanded clones.

>TRBJ1-1|TRBD1|NA|TRBV4-3
CASSLDRASTEAFF
TGCGCCAGCAGCCTCGACAGGGCGAGCACTGAAGCTTTCTTT
>TRBJ2-5|TRBD1|NA|TRBV9
CASSALSGTVRETQYF
TGTGCCAGCAGCGCGTTATCCGGGACAGTGCGGGAGACCCAGTACTTC
>TRBJ1-2|NA|NA|TRBV19
CASSLGYGYTF
TGTGCCAGTAGCCTAGGGTATGGCTACACCTTC
>TRBJ1-1|TRBD1|NA|TRBV29-1
CSATGQGFGAFF
TGCAGCGCCACGGGACAGGGGTTTGGGGCTTTCTTT
>TRBJ2-2|TRBD2|few|TRBV7-9
CASSDSGGLGELFF
TGTGCCAGCAGCGATAGCGGGGGTCTTGGGGAGCTGTTTTTT
>TRBJ1-2|NA|NA|TRBV28
CASSLGGLGYTF
TGTGCCAGCAGTTTAGGGGGTCTTGGCTACACCTTC
>TRBJ2-1|NA|few|TRBV2
CASRRNSQANEQFF
TGTGCCAGCAGGCGGAACTCCCAGGCCAATGAGCAGTTCTTC
>TRBJ2-2|TRBD2|few|TRBV6-4
CASSDTSDTGELFF
TGTGCCAGCAGTGACACTAGCGACACCGGGGAGCTGTTTTTT
>TRBJ2-5|TRBD2|NA|TRBV13
CASRKRGTSGGVAETQYF
TGTGCCAGCAGGAAGAGGGGGACTAGCGGGGGGGTTGCGGAGACCCAGTACTTC
>TRBJ1-1|TRBD1|NA|TRBV7-9
CAGQGRRTEAFF
TGTGCCGGACAGGGTAGGCGCACTGAAGCTTTCTTT
>TRBJ1-4|NA|NA|TRBV5-1
CASSFQGITNEKLFF
TGCGCCAGCAGCTTTCAGGGGATCACGAATGAAAAACTGTTTTTT
>TRBJ2-1|NA|NA|TRBV18
CASSPPSSLSYNEQFF
TGTGCCAGCTCACCACCGTCTAGCCTCTCCTACAATGAGCAGTTCTTC
>TRBJ2-3|NA|NA|TRBV7-6
CASSFMGDTQYF
TGTGCCAGCAGCTTCATGGGGGATACGCAGTATTTT
>TRBJ2-7|NA|NA|TRBV6-1
CASKEGPGYEQYF
TGTGCCAGCAAGGAGGGGCCAGGATACGAGCAGTACTTC
>TRBJ1-2|TRBD1|NA|TRBV7-9
CASSRQGDYGYTF
TGTGCCAGCAGCCGACAGGGGGACTATGGCTACACCTTC
>TRBJ2-5|NA|once|TRBV5-4
CASSGGQGLYQETQYF
TGTGCCAGCAGCGGGGGTCAGGGACTCTACCAAGAGACCCAGTACTTC
>TRBJ2-1|TRBD2|NA|TRBV2
CASNLAGAMGDEQFF
TGTGCCAGCAACCTAGCGGGGGCCATGGGAGATGAGCAGTTCTTC
>TRBJ2-3|TRBD2|NA|TRBV4-2
CASSHATSGGAFGTDTQYF
TGTGCCAGCAGCCACGCTACTAGCGGGGGGGCCTTCGGCACAGATACGCAGTATTTT
>TRBJ2-7|NA|NA|TRBV9
CASSAPTGGGSYEQYF
TGTGCCAGCAGCGCCCCCACCGGGGGCGGCTCCTACGAGCAGTACTTC
>TRBJ2-1|NA|once|TRBV21-1
CASSKRNFNEQFF
TGTGCCAGCAGCAAACGTAACTTCAATGAGCAGTTCTTC
>TRBJ2-7|TRBD1|NA|TRBV7-2
CASSPLADRGLREQYF
TGTGCCAGCAGCCCCCTAGCCGACAGGGGGCTTCGCGAGCAGTACTTC
>TRBJ1-2|TRBD1|NA|TRBV6-1
CASSGSGTGGKGYTF
TGTGCCAGCAGTGGATCCGGGACAGGGGGTAAAGGCTACACCTTC
>TRBJ1-4|NA|NA|TRBV6-5
CASSYAATGGYEKLFF
TGTGCCAGCAGTTACGCCGCCACCGGCGGTTATGAAAAACTGTTTTTT
>TRBJ1-2|NA|few|TRBV6-6
CASSLQGFDYGYTF
TGTGCCAGCAGTTTACAGGGATTTGACTATGGCTACACCTTC
>TRBJ2-7|NA|NA|TRBV5-1
CASSQLGTGNYEQYF
TGCGCCAGCAGCCAACTCGGTACGGGGAACTACGAGCAGTACTTC
>TRBJ2-1|TRBD2|NA|TRBV7-3
CASSLLVAGDGEQFF
TGTGCCAGCAGCTTACTGGTAGCGGGGGATGGTGAGCAGTTCTTC
>TRBJ2-2|NA|NA|TRBV6-5
CASSKDGLNTGELFF
TGTGCCAGCAGCAAGGACGGATTAAACACCGGGGAGCTGTTTTTT
>TRBJ1-1|NA|NA|TRBV5-5
CASSLGGDTEAFF
TGTGCCAGCAGCTTGGGGGGGGACACTGAAGCTTTCTTT
>TRBJ2-1|TRBD2|few|TRBV7-7
CASSWERGDEQFF
TGTGCCAGCAGCTGGGAGCGGGGCGATGAGCAGTTCTTC
>TRBJ2-5|NA|NA|TRBV5-1
CASSLAGSQETQYF
TGCGCCAGCAGCTTGGCTGGATCCCAAGAGACCCAGTACTTC
>TRBJ2-7|NA|NA|TRBV4-1
CASSQDSALKRWEQYF
TGCGCCAGCAGCCAAGACTCGGCCCTTAAAAGATGGGAGCAGTACTTC
>TRBJ1-3|TRBD1|NA|TRBV29-1
CSAQSTGGGGNTIYF
TGCAGCGCCCAAAGTACAGGGGGCGGTGGAAACACCATATATTTT
>TRBJ1-4|NA|NA|TRBV19
CASSPTPSQRLTRKKLFF
TGTGCCAGTAGCCCAACTCCATCACAGCGATTGACTAGAAAAAAACTGTTTTTT
>TRBJ2-6|TRBD2|NA|TRBV5-1
CASSLGGGSGGANVLTF
TGCGCCAGCAGCTTGGGGGGAGGGTCGGGAGGGGCCAACGTCCTGACTTTC
>TRBJ2-1|NA|NA|TRBV15
CATRLDGLNQQFF
TGTGCCACCAGACTAGACGGGCTCAATCAGCAGTTCTTC
>TRBJ2-7|NA|NA|TRBV5-1
CASSLEQGYEQYF
TGCGCCAGCAGCTTGGAGCAGGGCTACGAGCAGTACTTC
>TRBJ1-1|NA|NA|TRBV30
CAWSVGGNTEAFF
TGTGCCTGGAGTGTTGGGGGAAACACTGAAGCTTTCTTT
>TRBJ1-6|TRBD1|NA|TRBV19
CASSMSGRGNSPLHF
TGTGCCAGTAGTATGTCAGGCAGGGGGAATTCACCCCTCCACTTT
>TRBJ2-3|NA|NA|TRBV11-2
CASSLGQLTDTQYF
TGTGCCAGCAGTCTTGGACAGCTCACAGATACGCAGTATTTT
>TRBJ2-7|NA|NA|TRBV7-8
CASSLGTRIYEQYF
TGTGCCAGCAGCTTAGGGACTCGGATCTACGAGCAGTACTTC
>TRBJ2-7|TRBD1|NA|TRBV2
CASSAGTGAYEQYF
TGTGCCAGCAGTGCCGGGACAGGGGCCTACGAGCAGTACTTC
>TRBJ2-4|NA|NA|TRBV14
CASSQDSAGLNIQYF
TGTGCCAGCAGCCAAGACTCGGCAGGGCTAAACATTCAGTACTTC
>TRBJ2-2|TRBD2|few|TRBV19
CASSMRGANTGELFF
TGTGCCAGTAGTATGCGGGGGGCGAACACCGGGGAGCTGTTTTTT
>TRBJ1-1|NA|NA|TRBV30
CAWGLILNTEAFF
TGTGCCTGGGGCCTTATACTGAACACTGAAGCTTTCTTT
>TRBJ2-2|NA|NA|TRBV29-1
CSVDEPGAMAGELFF
TGCAGCGTTGATGAGCCGGGGGCGATGGCCGGGGAGCTGTTTTTT
>TRBJ1-6|NA|few|TRBV18
CASRWGANNSPLHF
TGTGCCAGCAGATGGGGGGCGAATAATTCACCCCTCCACTTT
>TRBJ2-3|TRBD2|NA|TRBV27
CATPWAGGRTDTQYF
TGTGCCACCCCCTGGGCGGGGGGCCGCACAGATACGCAGTATTTT
>TRBJ2-1|NA|NA|TRBV7-9
CASSLVTRRDEQFF
TGTGCCAGCAGCTTAGTTACTAGAAGGGATGAGCAGTTCTTC